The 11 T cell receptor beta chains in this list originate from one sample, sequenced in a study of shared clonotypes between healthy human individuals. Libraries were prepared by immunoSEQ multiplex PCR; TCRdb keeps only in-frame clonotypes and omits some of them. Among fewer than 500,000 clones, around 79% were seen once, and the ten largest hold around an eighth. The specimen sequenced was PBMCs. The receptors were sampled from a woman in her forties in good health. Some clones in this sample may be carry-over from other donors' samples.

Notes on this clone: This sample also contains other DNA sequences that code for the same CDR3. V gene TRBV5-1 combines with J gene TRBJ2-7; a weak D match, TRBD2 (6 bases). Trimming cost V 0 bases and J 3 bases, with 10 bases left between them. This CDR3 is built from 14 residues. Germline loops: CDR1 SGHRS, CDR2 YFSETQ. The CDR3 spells CASSLDGSYYEQYF. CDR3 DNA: TGCGCCAGCAGCTTGGACGGGAGCTACTACGAGCAGTACTTC.

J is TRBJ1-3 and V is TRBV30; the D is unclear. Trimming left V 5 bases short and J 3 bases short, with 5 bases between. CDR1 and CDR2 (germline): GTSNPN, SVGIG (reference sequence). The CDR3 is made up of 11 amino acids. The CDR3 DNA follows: TGTGCCTGGGGGCATGGAAACACCATATATTTT. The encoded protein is CAWGHGNTIYF.

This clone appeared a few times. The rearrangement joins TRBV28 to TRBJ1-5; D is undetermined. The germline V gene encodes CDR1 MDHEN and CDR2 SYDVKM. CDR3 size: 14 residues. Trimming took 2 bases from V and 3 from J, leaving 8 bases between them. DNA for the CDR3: TGTGCCAGCAGTTTAGGTCCCGACAATCAGCCCCAGCATTTT. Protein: CASSLGPDNQPQHF.

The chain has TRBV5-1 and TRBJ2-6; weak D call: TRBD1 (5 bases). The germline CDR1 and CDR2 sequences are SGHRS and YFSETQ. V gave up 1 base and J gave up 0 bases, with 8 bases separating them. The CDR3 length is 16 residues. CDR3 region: CASSLQGHSGANVLTF. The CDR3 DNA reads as TGCGCCAGCAGCTTGCAGGGCCACTCTGGGGCCAACGTCCTGACTTTC. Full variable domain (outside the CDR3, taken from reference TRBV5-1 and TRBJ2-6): KAGVTQTPRYLIKTRGQQVTLSCSPISGHRSVSWYQQTPGQGLQFLFEYFSETQRNKGNFPGRFSGRQFSNSRSEMNVSTLELGDSALYLCASSLQGHSGANVLTFGAGSRLTVL.

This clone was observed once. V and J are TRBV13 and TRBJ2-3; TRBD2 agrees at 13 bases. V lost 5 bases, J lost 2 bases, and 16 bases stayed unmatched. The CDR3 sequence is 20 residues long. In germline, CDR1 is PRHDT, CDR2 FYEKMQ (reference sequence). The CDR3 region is CASSPGTSGTRESPTDTQYF. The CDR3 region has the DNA TGTGCCAGCAGCCCCGGGACTAGCGGGACTCGGGAGTCCCCCACAGATACGCAGTATTTT.

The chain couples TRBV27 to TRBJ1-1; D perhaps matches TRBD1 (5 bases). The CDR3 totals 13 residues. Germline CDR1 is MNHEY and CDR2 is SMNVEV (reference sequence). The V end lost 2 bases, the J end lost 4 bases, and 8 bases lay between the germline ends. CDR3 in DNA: TGTGCCAGCAGTTTAAAGGGGATCACTGAAGCTTTCTTT. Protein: CASSLKGITEAFF.

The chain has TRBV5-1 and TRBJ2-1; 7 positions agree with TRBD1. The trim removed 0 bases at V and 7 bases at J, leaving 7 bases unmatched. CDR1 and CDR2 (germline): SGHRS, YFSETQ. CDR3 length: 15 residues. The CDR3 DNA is TGCGCCAGCAGCTTGGATGGGAGCAGGGGGAATGAGCAGTTCTTC. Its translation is CASSLDGSRGNEQFF.

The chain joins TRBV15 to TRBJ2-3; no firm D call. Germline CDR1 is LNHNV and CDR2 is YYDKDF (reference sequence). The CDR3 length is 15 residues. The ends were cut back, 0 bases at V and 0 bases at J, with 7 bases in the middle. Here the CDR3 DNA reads TGTGCCACCAGCAGAGAGGTGGGAAGCACAGATACGCAGTATTTT. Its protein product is CATSREVGSTDTQYF.

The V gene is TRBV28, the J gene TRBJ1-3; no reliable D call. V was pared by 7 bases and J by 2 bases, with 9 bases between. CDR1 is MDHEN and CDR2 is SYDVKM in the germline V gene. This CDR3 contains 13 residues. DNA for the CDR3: TGTGCCAGCATTAGCACTGCTGGAAACACCATATATTTT. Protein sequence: CASISTAGNTIYF.

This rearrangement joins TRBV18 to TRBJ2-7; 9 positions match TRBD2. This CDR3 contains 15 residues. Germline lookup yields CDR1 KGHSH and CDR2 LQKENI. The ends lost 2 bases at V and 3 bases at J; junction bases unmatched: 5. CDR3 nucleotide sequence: TGTGCCAGCTCACCAGACCTAGCGGGGAACTACGAGCAGTACTTC. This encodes CASSPDLAGNYEQYF.

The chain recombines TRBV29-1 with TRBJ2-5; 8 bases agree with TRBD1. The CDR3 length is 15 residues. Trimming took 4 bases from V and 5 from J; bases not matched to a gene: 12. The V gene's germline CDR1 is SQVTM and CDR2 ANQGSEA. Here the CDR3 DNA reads TGCAGCGTTGGCCAGACAGGGGATAAGATCGAGACCCAGTACTTC. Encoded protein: CSVGQTGDKIETQYF.